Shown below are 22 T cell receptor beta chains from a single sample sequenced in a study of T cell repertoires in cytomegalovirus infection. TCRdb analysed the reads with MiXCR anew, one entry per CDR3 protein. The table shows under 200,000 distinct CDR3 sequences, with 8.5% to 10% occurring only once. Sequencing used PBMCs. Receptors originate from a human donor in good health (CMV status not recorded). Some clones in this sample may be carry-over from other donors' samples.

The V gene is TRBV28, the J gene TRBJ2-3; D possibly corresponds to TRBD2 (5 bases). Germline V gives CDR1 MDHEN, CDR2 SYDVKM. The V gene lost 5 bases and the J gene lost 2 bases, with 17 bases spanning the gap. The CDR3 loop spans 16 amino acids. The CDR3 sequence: CASSPLGERYTDTQYF. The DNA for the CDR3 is TGTGCCAGCAGTCCCCTTGGGGAGCGATACACAGATACGCAGTATTTT.

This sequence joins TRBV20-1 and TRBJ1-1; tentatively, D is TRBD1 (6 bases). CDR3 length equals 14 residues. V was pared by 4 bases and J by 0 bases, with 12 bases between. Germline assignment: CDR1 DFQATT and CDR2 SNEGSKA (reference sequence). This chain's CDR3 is CSANTGTLNTEAFF. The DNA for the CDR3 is TGCAGTGCTAATACCGGGACATTGAACACTGAAGCTTTCTTT.

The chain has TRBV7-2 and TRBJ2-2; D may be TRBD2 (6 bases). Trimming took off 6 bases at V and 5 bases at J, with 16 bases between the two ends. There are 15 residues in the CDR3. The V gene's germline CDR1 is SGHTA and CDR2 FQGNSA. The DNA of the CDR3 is TGTGCCAGCAGGCCCGATGGTGGGGGGACCGGGGAGCTGTTTTTT. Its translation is CASRPDGGGTGELFF.

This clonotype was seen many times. CDR3 coding DNA: TGTGCCAGCAGCTTAATGAGGGAATACGAGCAGTACTTC. Translation: CASSLMREYEQYF. This chain joins TRBV7-2 and TRBJ2-7; weak D call: TRBD2 (5 bases). CDR3 size: 13 residues. Germline CDR1 and CDR2: SGHTA and FQGNSA. Trimming took off 2 bases at V and 4 bases at J, with 9 bases between the two ends.

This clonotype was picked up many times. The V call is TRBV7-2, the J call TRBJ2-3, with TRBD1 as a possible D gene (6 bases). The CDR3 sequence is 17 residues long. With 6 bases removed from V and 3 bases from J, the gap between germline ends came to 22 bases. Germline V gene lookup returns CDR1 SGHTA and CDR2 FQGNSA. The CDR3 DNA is TGTGCCAGCAGAACTACCTCTAGGACAGTTCTTACAGATACGCAGTATTTT. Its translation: CASRTTSRTVLTDTQYF.

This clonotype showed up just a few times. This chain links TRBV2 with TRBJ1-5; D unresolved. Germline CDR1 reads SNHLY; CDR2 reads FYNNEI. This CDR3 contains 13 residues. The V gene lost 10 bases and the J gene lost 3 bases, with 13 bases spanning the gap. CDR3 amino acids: CANGEGNNQPQHF. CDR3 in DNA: TGTGCCAATGGCGAAGGTAACAATCAGCCCCAGCATTTT.

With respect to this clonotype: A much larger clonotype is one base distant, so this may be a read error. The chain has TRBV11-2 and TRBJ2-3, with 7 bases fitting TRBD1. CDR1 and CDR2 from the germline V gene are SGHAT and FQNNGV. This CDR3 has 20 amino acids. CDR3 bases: TGTGCCAGCAGCTTATTCCAGAGCGGATGGCCAGGGTTTGGGACAGTTACGCAGTATTTT. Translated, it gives CASSLFQSGWPGFGTVTQYF.

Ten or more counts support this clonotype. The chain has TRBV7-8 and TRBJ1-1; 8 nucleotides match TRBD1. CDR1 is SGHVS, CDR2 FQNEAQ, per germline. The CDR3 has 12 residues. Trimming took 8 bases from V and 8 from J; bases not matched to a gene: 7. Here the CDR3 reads CASQGAPSEAFF. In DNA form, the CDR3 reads TGTGCCAGCCAGGGGGCTCCATCAGAAGCTTTCTTT.

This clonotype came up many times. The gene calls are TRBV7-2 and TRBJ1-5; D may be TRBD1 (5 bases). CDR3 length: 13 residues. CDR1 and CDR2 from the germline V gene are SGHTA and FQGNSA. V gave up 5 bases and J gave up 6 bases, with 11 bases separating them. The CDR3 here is CASSLGGGQPQHF. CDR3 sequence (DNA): TGTGCCAGCAGCCTCGGGGGGGGTCAGCCCCAGCATTTT.

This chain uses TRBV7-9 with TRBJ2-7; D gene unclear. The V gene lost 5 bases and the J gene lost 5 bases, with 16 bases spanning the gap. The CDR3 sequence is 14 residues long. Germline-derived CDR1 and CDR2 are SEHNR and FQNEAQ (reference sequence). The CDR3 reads CASSDHRAPHEQYF. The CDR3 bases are TGTGCCAGCAGCGACCACCGGGCGCCCCACGAGCAGTACTTC.

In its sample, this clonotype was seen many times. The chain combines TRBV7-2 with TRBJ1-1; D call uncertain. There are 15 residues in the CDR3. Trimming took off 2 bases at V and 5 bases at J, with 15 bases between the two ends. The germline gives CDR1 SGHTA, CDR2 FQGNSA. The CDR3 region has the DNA TGTGCCAGCAGCTTAATGGCCTTCGAGGGTACTGAAGCTTTCTTT. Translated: CASSLMAFEGTEAFF.

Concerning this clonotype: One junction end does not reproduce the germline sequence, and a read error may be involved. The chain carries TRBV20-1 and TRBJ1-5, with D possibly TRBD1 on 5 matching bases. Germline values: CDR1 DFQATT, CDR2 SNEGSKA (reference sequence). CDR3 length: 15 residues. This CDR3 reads CSASRGPESNQSQHF. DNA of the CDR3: TGCAGTGCTAGTCGGGGCCCTGAGAGCAATCAGTCCCAGCATTTT.

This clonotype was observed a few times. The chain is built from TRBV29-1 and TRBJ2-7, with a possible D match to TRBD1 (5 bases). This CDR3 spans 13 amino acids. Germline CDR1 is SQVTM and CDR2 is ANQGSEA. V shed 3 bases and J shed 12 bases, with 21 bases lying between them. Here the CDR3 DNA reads TGCAGCGTTGAGGATCGAGACAGACAGTTGCTGTACTTC. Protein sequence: CSVEDRDRQLLYF.

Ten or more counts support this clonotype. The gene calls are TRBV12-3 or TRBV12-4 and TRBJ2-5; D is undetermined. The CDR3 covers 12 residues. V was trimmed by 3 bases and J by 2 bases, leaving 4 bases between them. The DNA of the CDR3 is TGTGCCAGCAGTTTGATGCAAGAGACCCAGTACTTC. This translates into CASSLMQETQYF.

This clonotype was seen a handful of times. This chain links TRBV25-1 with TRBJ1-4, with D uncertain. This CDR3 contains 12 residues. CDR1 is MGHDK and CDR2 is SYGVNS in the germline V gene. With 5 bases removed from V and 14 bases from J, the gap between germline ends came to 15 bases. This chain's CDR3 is CASSKREGWLFF. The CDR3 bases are TGTGCCAGCAGTAAGAGGGAAGGTTGGCTGTTTTTT.

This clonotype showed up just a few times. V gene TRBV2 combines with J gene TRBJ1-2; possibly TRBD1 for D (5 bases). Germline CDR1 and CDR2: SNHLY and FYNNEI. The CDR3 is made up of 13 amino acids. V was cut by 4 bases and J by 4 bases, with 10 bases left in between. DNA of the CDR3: TGTGCCAGCAGTGGGGGCGAGTCCTATGGCTACACCTTC. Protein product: CASSGGESYGYTF.

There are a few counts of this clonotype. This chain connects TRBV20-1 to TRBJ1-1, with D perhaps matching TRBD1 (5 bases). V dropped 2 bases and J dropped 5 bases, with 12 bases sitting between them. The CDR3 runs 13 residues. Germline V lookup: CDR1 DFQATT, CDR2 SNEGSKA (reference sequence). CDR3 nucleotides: TGCAGTGCTAGACTGGGACTGGGTACTGAAGCTTTCTTT. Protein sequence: CSARLGLGTEAFF.

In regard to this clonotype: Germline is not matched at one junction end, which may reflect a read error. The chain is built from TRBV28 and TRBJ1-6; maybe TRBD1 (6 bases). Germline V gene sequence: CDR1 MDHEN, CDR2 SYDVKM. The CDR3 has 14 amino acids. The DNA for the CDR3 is TGTGCCAGCAGTTTGCGGGGGCGCACTTCACACCTCCACTTT. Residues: CASSLRGRTSHLHF. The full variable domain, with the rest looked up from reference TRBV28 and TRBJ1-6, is DVKVTQSSRYLVKRTGEKVFLECVQDMDHENMFWYRQDPGLGLRLIYFSYDVKMKEKGDIPEGYSVSREKKERFSLILESASTNQTSMYLCASSLRGRTSHLHFGNGTRLTVT.

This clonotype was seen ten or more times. The CDR3 region has the DNA TGTGCCAGCAGCCCCCTGTCTGGGGCCAACGTCCTGACTTTC. Protein product: CASSPLSGANVLTF. V is TRBV11-2 and J is TRBJ2-6; no firm D call. Trimming took 5 bases from V and 1 from J, leaving 6 bases between them. The CDR3 covers 14 residues. The germline CDR1 and CDR2 sequences are SGHAT and FQNNGV.

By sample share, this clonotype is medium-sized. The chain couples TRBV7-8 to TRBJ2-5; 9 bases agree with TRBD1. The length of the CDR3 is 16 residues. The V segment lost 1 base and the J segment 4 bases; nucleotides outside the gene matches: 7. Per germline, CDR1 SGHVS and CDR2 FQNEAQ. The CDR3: CASSLEVGQGSETQYF. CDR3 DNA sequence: TGTGCCAGCAGCTTAGAGGTGGGACAGGGTTCAGAGACCCAGTACTTC. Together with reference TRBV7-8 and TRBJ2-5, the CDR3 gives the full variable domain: GAGVSQSPRYKVAKRGQDVALRCDPISGHVSLFWYQQALGQGPEFLTYFQNEAQLDKSGLPSDRFFAERPEGSVSTLKIQRTQQEDSAVYLCASSLEVGQGSETQYFGPGTRLLVL.

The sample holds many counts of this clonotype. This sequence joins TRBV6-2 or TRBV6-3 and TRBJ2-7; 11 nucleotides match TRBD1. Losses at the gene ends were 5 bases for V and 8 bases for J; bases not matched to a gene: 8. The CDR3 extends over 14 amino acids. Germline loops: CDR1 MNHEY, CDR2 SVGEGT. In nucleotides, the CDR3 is TGTGCCAGCAGTCGCCGGGACAGGGGGTTTAAGCAGTACTTC. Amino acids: CASSRRDRGFKQYF.

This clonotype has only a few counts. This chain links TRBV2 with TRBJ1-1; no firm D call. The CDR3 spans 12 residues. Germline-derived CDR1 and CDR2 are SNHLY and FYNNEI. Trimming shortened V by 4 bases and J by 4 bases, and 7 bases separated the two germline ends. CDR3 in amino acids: CASSVRVTEAFF. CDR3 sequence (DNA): TGTGCCAGCAGTGTTCGTGTCACTGAAGCTTTCTTT. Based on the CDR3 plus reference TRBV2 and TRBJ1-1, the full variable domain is EPEVTQTPSHQVTQMGQEVILRCVPISNHLYFYWYRQILGQKVEFLVSFYNNEISEKSEIFDDQFSVERPDGSNFTLKIRSTKLEDSAMYFCASSVRVTEAFFGQGTRLTVV.